The 26 T cell receptor beta chains below come from one sample, sequenced in a study of cytomegalovirus exposure and HLA in healthy donors. The protocol was immunoSEQ multiplex PCR, while the TCRdb copy is restricted to in-frame clones and leaves out a portion. In the table there are about 180,000 clones, around 85% of which are singletons. Sequenced input: PBMCs. These receptors were obtained from a man aged 18 to 35 in good health and CMV-seropositive.

The chain couples TRBV11-3 to TRBJ2-5, with TRBD2 identical over 8 bases. The CDR3 extends over 16 amino acids. Trimming removed 0 bases from V and 5 bases from J; junction bases left unmatched: 8. Germline CDR1 SGHNT, CDR2 YENEEA. In DNA, the CDR3 is TGTGCCAGCAGCTTAGATGAACGGGGGGGCCGGGAGACCCAGTACTTC. It yields the protein CASSLDERGGRETQYF. The whole variable domain, remainder taken from reference TRBV11-3 and TRBJ2-5, is EAGVVQSPRYKIIEKKQPVAFWCNPISGHNTLYWYLQNLGQGPELLIRYENEEAVDDSQLPKDRFSAERLKGVDSTLKIQPAELGDSAVYLCASSLDERGGRETQYFGPGTRLLVL.

The V call is TRBV7-3, the J call TRBJ2-1; 13 nucleotides line up with TRBD2. The CDR3 length is 17 residues. Germline CDR1 is SGHTA and CDR2 is FQGTGA. Trimming cost V 4 bases and J 2 bases; bases outside gene matches: 5. CDR3 sequence (DNA): TGTGCCAGCAGCTCTATCGGGACTAGCGGGGCCTACAATGAGCAGTTCTTC. As protein: CASSSIGTSGAYNEQFF.

V and J are TRBV2 and TRBJ2-5; 10 nucleotides line up with TRBD2. CDR3 size: 13 residues. CDR1 and CDR2 from the germline V gene are SNHLY and FYNNEI. After removal of 7 bases from V and 5 bases from J, the junction contained 4 bases not matched to a gene. In nucleotides, the CDR3 is TGTGCCAGCAAGCGGGGGGGAATGGAGACCCAGTACTTC. It yields the protein CASKRGGMETQYF.

The chain links TRBV9 to TRBJ2-6; 11 nucleotides line up with TRBD2. With V trimmed by 4 bases and J by 1 base, 13 bases remained unmatched. The CDR3 totals 20 residues. Germline V gene lookup returns CDR1 SGDLS and CDR2 YYNGEE. The DNA for the CDR3 is TGTGCCAGCAGCCCTGATCTAGCGGGAGGCACACTATCTGGGGCCAACGTCCTGACTTTC. It specifies CASSPDLAGGTLSGANVLTF.

This clone was found a few times. The chain is built from TRBV29-1 and TRBJ1-2; TRBD1 matches at 8 bases. The CDR3 contains 14 residues. Germline loops: CDR1 SQVTM, CDR2 ANQGSEA. V gave up 4 bases and J gave up 8 bases; unmatched junction bases: 12. In DNA, the CDR3 is TGCAGCGTTGGAAAGGACAGGGCCTCCTACGGCTACACCTTC. Translated: CSVGKDRASYGYTF.

The gene calls are TRBV28 and TRBJ2-2; 9 bases are shared with TRBD2. The CDR3 totals 17 residues. Trimming took 10 bases from V and 4 from J; bases not matched to a gene: 16. Germline CDR1 reads MDHEN; CDR2 reads SYDVKM. As DNA, the CDR3 is TGTGCCACTCTGGAGGTAGCGGGAGTGGCTGGCACCGGGGAGCTGTTTTTT. Protein: CATLEVAGVAGTGELFF.

The rearrangement links TRBV10-1 to TRBJ1-1, with D possibly matching TRBD1 (6 bases). This CDR3 has 14 residues. Trimming pared 4 bases from V and 0 bases from J, leaving 9 bases between. Germline assignment: CDR1 WNHNN and CDR2 SYGVQD (reference sequence). The CDR3 DNA reads TGCGCCAGCAGTGCGGACAGCATGAACACTGAAGCTTTCTTT. Translated: CASSADSMNTEAFF.

The chain employs TRBV7-2 and TRBJ2-7; the D gene is possibly TRBD2 (6 bases). CDR1 and CDR2 from the germline V gene are SGHTA and FQGNSA. The CDR3 sequence is 16 residues long. The germline V and J ends were trimmed by 1 base and 0 bases, with 13 bases remaining between them. CDR3 nucleotide sequence: TGTGCCAGCAGCTTAGGGGAGGACACCCACTCCTACGAGCAGTACTTC. Protein product: CASSLGEDTHSYEQYF.

This chain links TRBV6-5 with TRBJ2-2; a weak D match, TRBD1 (5 bases). The CDR3 has 15 residues. CDR1 is MNHEY, CDR2 SVGAGI, per germline. V was cut by 0 bases and J by 4 bases, with 9 bases left in between. The CDR3 protein is CASSYSDITTGELFF. The CDR3 DNA follows: TGTGCCAGCAGTTACTCGGACATAACCACCGGGGAGCTGTTTTTT.

The V call is TRBV10-3, the J call TRBJ1-1; the D gene is possibly TRBD1 (6 bases). This CDR3 region has 15 residues. With 4 bases removed from V and 6 bases from J, the gap between germline ends came to 18 bases. Germline-derived CDR1 and CDR2 are ENHRY and SYGVKD. The CDR3 loop is CAISAEIGGAAEAFF. CDR3 DNA sequence: TGTGCCATCAGTGCGGAAATAGGGGGGGCGGCTGAAGCTTTCTTT.

In DNA form, the CDR3 reads TGTGCCAGCAGTTACTCAATGCGGGAGACCCAGTACTTC. Its protein is CASSYSMRETQYF. The chain is built from TRBV6-5 and TRBJ2-5; D is ambiguous. Germline CDR1 reads MNHEY; CDR2 reads SVGAGI. The CDR3 has 13 amino acids. V was cut by 0 bases and J by 5 bases, with 7 bases left in between.

This chain links TRBV10-3 with TRBJ2-1, with 10 bases fitting TRBD2. V gave up 2 bases and J gave up 7 bases; unmatched junction bases: 8. Per germline, CDR1 ENHRY and CDR2 SYGVKD. There are 16 residues in the CDR3. CDR3 protein: CAISENTGSGGNEQFF. The CDR3 DNA is TGTGCCATCAGTGAGAATACGGGTAGCGGGGGGAATGAGCAGTTCTTC.

The chain employs TRBV18 and TRBJ1-1; possibly TRBD1 for D (5 bases). CDR1 is KGHSH, CDR2 LQKENI, per germline. The CDR3 is made up of 14 amino acids. V was pared by 6 bases and J by 8 bases, with 19 bases between. CDR3 DNA sequence: TGTGCCAGCTCGCCGGTTGGGGCGGGAGAGGAAGCTTTCTTT. Its translation is CASSPVGAGEEAFF.

The gene calls are TRBV19 and TRBJ1-4, with 9 positions matching TRBD1. The CDR3 is 14 residues long. The V gene's germline CDR1 is LNHDA and CDR2 SQIVND (reference sequence). The V segment lost 7 bases and the J segment 10 bases; nucleotides outside the gene matches: 10. The CDR3 region has the DNA TGTGCCAGTAACCCGACAGGGGGGAGTGGAAAACTGTTTTTT. It translates to CASNPTGGSGKLFF.

This sequence joins TRBV7-9 and TRBJ2-6, with D maybe TRBD2 (5 bases). Trimming cost V 1 base and J 0 bases, with 7 bases left between them. Germline V gives CDR1 SEHNR, CDR2 FQNEAQ (reference sequence). The CDR3 is made up of 16 amino acids. CDR3: CASSLDRGSGANVLTF. CDR3 sequence (DNA): TGTGCCAGCAGCTTAGACCGGGGCTCTGGGGCCAACGTCCTGACTTTC.

The J gene is TRBJ1-2, the V gene TRBV2; D remains ambiguous. Between the trimmed V and J ends, which lost 4 bases and 0 bases, there was a span of 6 bases. This CDR3 is built from 13 residues. Germline lookup yields CDR1 SNHLY and CDR2 FYNNEI. DNA for the CDR3: TGTGCCAGCAGTGTCTCTACTAACTATGGCTACACCTTC. Amino acids: CASSVSTNYGYTF.

This chain connects TRBV19 to TRBJ1-1; 11 nucleotides align to TRBD1. V trimming: 5 bases; J trimming: 4 bases; junction bases outside the gene matches: 9. Looked up from germline, CDR1 is LNHDA and CDR2 is SQIVND (reference sequence). CDR3 length: 16 residues. The CDR3 sequence: CASSPRTGGYGTEAFF. The CDR3 DNA reads as TGTGCCAGTAGTCCCCGGACAGGGGGCTACGGCACTGAAGCTTTCTTT.

The gene calls are TRBV6-5 and TRBJ2-7; 9 bases map to TRBD1. CDR3 length: 16 residues. Germline assignment: CDR1 MNHEY and CDR2 SVGAGI. J lost 3 bases, V lost 0 bases, and 6 bases had no gene match. CDR3 protein: CASSYSGTGPFYEQYF. The CDR3 nucleotides are TGTGCCAGCAGTTACTCCGGGACAGGGCCCTTCTACGAGCAGTACTTC.

The CDR3 here is CAWRTDSFYTEAFF. The CDR3 DNA reads as TGTGCCTGGAGAACCGACAGTTTTTACACTGAAGCTTTCTTT. V is TRBV30 and J is TRBJ1-1, with D possibly matching TRBD1 (5 bases). The CDR3 is 14 amino acids. V lost 3 bases to trimming and J lost 3 bases, with 14 bases between them. The germline CDR1 and CDR2 sequences are GTSNPN and SVGIG (reference sequence).

The J gene is TRBJ2-5, the V gene TRBV28; tentative D call: TRBD2 (6 bases). The germline gives CDR1 MDHEN, CDR2 SYDVKM. The ends were cut back, 7 bases at V and 7 bases at J, with 13 bases in the middle. This CDR3 comprises 12 residues. CDR3 sequence: CASNLAAGTQYF. The CDR3, as DNA: TGTGCCAGCAACTTAGCGGCTGGGACCCAGTACTTC. Supplemented by reference TRBV28 and TRBJ2-5, the full variable domain reads DVKVTQSSRYLVKRTGEKVFLECVQDMDHENMFWYRQDPGLGLRLIYFSYDVKMKEKGDIPEGYSVSREKKERFSLILESASTNQTSMYLCASNLAAGTQYFGPGTRLLVL.

The chain employs TRBV27 and TRBJ1-1, with TRBD1 matching over 7 bases. CDR1 is MNHEY and CDR2 is SMNVEV in the germline V gene (reference sequence). The CDR3 runs to 14 residues. V shed 6 bases and J 3 bases; nucleotides not matched to a gene: 7. CDR3 protein: CASSPNRGYTEAFF. In nucleotides, the CDR3 is TGTGCCAGCAGCCCAAACAGGGGATACACTGAAGCTTTCTTT.

CDR3 nucleotide sequence: TGTGCCAGTAAAAACCCGGGACAGGGTTACTATGGCTACACCTTC. Its translation is CASKNPGQGYYGYTF. The chain carries TRBV19 and TRBJ1-2, with 9 nucleotides matching TRBD1. With 7 bases clipped from V and 3 bases from J, the junction kept 9 bases outside the gene matches. Germline V gene sequence: CDR1 LNHDA, CDR2 SQIVND (reference sequence). This CDR3 spans 15 amino acids.

The V and J genes are TRBV19 and TRBJ1-5, with TRBD1 matching over 7 bases. Germline values: CDR1 LNHDA, CDR2 SQIVND (reference sequence). The CDR3 covers 13 residues. V lost 9 bases to trimming and J lost 3 bases; unmatched junction nucleotides: 5. The CDR3 bases are TGTGCCAGCACCGGGACAGACAATCAGCCCCAGCATTTT. Amino acids: CASTGTDNQPQHF.

This chain connects TRBV13 to TRBJ2-1; 10 nucleotides match TRBD2. The CDR3 consists of 15 residues. Losses at the gene ends were 3 bases for V and 3 bases for J; bases not matched to a gene: 2. Germline-derived CDR1 and CDR2 are PRHDT and FYEKMQ (reference sequence). The CDR3: CASSFSSGGYNEQFF. The CDR3 DNA reads TGTGCCAGCAGCTTTTCTAGCGGGGGCTACAATGAGCAGTTCTTC.

The chain joins TRBV29-1 to TRBJ1-1; 9 bases agree with TRBD1. The V segment lost 7 bases and the J segment 3 bases; nucleotides outside the gene matches: 6. Germline-derived CDR1 and CDR2 are SQVTM and ANQGSEA. The CDR3 covers 13 residues. CDR3 region: CSAKRDRDTEAFF. Written as DNA, the CDR3 is TGCAGCGCGAAGCGGGACAGGGACACTGAAGCTTTCTTT.

This chain links TRBV5-4 with TRBJ1-2; D unresolved. Trimming took 5 bases from V and 1 from J, leaving 9 bases between them. The CDR3 consists of 13 residues. The germline V gene has CDR1 SGHNT and CDR2 YYREEE (reference sequence). Here the CDR3 DNA reads TGTGCCAGCAGACTACCGGATAACTATGGCTACACCTTC. Encoded protein: CASRLPDNYGYTF.